This passage covers 15 T cell receptor beta chains from one sample sequenced in a study of T cell clonotyping in hematopoietic cell transplantation. Profiled with immunoSEQ multiplex PCR; TCRdb holds only in-frame clones, not every one. This sample carries 15,000 to 20,000 clones, about 76% of them seen once, and the ten largest clones take about 9.9%. The sequenced sample was peripheral blood mononuclear cells. All receptors come from a woman aged 55-69 years in good health. Some clones in this sample may be carry-over from other donors' samples.

The rearrangement links TRBV9 to TRBJ1-2; D perhaps matches TRBD1 (5 bases). This CDR3 region has 11 residues. Trimming took off 3 bases at V and 8 bases at J, with 8 bases between the two ends. The V gene's germline CDR1 is SGDLS and CDR2 YYNGEE. The CDR3 bases are TGTGCCAGCAGCGGCTCAGGGGGCTACACCTTC. It codes for CASSGSGGYTF. Full variable domain (remainder filled in from reference TRBV9 and TRBJ1-2): DSGVTQTPKHLITATGQRVTLRCSPRSGDLSVYWYQQSLDQGLQFLIQYYNGEERAKGNILERFSAQQFPDLHSELNLSSLELGDSALYFCASSGSGGYTFGSGTRLTVV.

This chain links TRBV28 with TRBJ2-5; unclear D gene. The ends were cut back, 6 bases at V and 7 bases at J, with 15 bases in the middle. There are 13 residues in the CDR3. CDR1 and CDR2 (germline): MDHEN, SYDVKM. In nucleotides, the CDR3 is TGTGCCAGCAGAGTCCGGGTCCTGGGGACCCAGTACTTC. Protein sequence: CASRVRVLGTQYF.

The sample holds one count of this clone. V and J are TRBV11-2 and TRBJ2-3; TRBD1 or TRBD2 may be the D gene (7 bases each). The V gene lost 8 bases and the J gene lost 5 bases, with 23 bases spanning the gap. The germline V gene encodes CDR1 SGHAT and CDR2 FQNNGV. The CDR3 totals 16 residues. In DNA form, the CDR3 reads TGTGCCAGCCGCCTACGAGCAGGGGGAGGGGAAGATACGCAGTATTTT. This translates into CASRLRAGGGEDTQYF.

The chain employs TRBV7-9 and TRBJ2-7; D unclear. Germline CDR1 SEHNR, CDR2 FQNEAQ (reference sequence). V was clipped by 2 bases and J by 2 bases, with 10 bases between them. This CDR3 has 14 amino acids. The CDR3 bases are TGTGCCAGCAGCTTAAATGGGGTCCCCTACGAGCAGTACTTC. This gives the protein CASSLNGVPYEQYF.

The V call is TRBV28, the J call TRBJ1-2; weak D call: TRBD1 (6 bases). CDR1 MDHEN and CDR2 SYDVKM come from the germline V gene. This CDR3 region has 13 residues. V was pared by 9 bases and J by 6 bases, with 17 bases between. The CDR3 coding sequence is TGTGCCAGTAATGGGGGCGGCGGGGATGGCTACACCTTC. Protein product: CASNGGGGDGYTF.

The chain carries TRBV19 and TRBJ1-5; 8 nucleotides agree with TRBD1. Looked up from germline, CDR1 is LNHDA and CDR2 is SQIVND (reference sequence). V lost 3 bases and J lost 6; bases outside the gene matches: 7. The CDR3 length is 15 residues. CDR3 nucleotides: TGTGCCAGTAGTATCTCTCCAGGGGGCACTCAGCCCCAGCATTTT. Translation gives CASSISPGGTQPQHF.

V is TRBV5-1 and J is TRBJ2-5, with TRBD2 matching 7 bases. The V gene end was trimmed by 4 bases and the J gene end by 0 bases; junction bases not matched to a gene: 3. Germline CDR1 and CDR2: SGHRS and YFSETQ. The CDR3 totals 14 residues. The CDR3 DNA reads TGCGCCAGCAGCCCGGGACTATACCAAGAGACCCAGTACTTC. Translating gives CASSPGLYQETQYF.

The chain employs TRBV19 and TRBJ1-2; D not certain. V gave up 5 bases and J gave up 2 bases, with 9 bases separating them. The CDR3 spans 13 residues. From germline, CDR1 is LNHDA and CDR2 SQIVND (reference sequence). In nucleotides, the CDR3 is TGTGCCAGTAGTTCGTCCCCAAACTATGGCTACACCTTC. This gives the protein CASSSSPNYGYTF.

V gene TRBV4-3 combines with J gene TRBJ2-3; no firm D call. Germline assignment: CDR1 LGHNA and CDR2 YSLEER. Trimming removed 0 bases from V and 13 bases from J, with 14 bases in between. This CDR3 is 13 amino acids long. CDR3 residues: CASSQDTAESKYF. CDR3 bases: TGCGCCAGCAGCCAAGATACGGCGGAGTCCAAGTATTTT.

This chain joins TRBV5-1 and TRBJ1-6; D unresolved. V was clipped by 2 bases and J by 0 bases, with 6 bases between them. Germline V gene data show CDR1 as SGHRS and CDR2 as YFSETQ. This CDR3 has 15 residues. CDR3: CASSLGISYNSPLHF. CDR3 DNA: TGCGCCAGCAGCTTAGGTATCTCCTATAATTCACCCCTCCACTTT.

The V gene is TRBV6-5, the J gene TRBJ1-2, with D perhaps TRBD1 (6 bases). The germline CDR1 and CDR2 sequences are MNHEY and SVGAGI. The length of the CDR3 is 14 residues. Trimming left V 2 bases short and J 3 bases short, with 10 bases between. CDR3 in DNA: TGTGCCAGCAGTTACAAGGGGGAATACTATGGCTACACCTTC. It codes for CASSYKGEYYGYTF.

The genes are TRBV6-5 and TRBJ2-1, with TRBD1 matching over 12 bases. Unmatched junction bases numbered 6, after V lost 5 bases and J lost 7 bases. Germline CDR1 and CDR2: MNHEY and SVGAGI. The CDR3 is 15 residues long. The CDR3 is CASSPGTGGRNEQFF. CDR3 coding DNA: TGTGCCAGCAGTCCCGGGACAGGGGGCAGGAATGAGCAGTTCTTC.

The chain couples TRBV7-3 to TRBJ2-5; TRBD1 agrees at 9 bases. The germline V gene has CDR1 SGHTA and CDR2 FQGTGA. The CDR3 has 14 residues. V lost 4 bases, J lost 5 bases, and 5 bases stayed unmatched. In DNA, the CDR3 is TGTGCCAGCAGCTCCACAGGGGGCGTTGAGACCCAGTACTTC. Its translation is CASSSTGGVETQYF.

This rearrangement joins TRBV6-5 to TRBJ1-4, with 7 bases identical to TRBD1. Germline V gene sequence: CDR1 MNHEY, CDR2 SVGAGI. The CDR3 totals 14 residues. J was trimmed by 2 bases and V by 7 bases; bases with no gene match: 4. The CDR3 bases are TGTGCCAGCAAAGACAGGGCCACTAATGAAAAACTGTTTTTT. Residues: CASKDRATNEKLFF.

This chain joins TRBV27 and TRBJ2-3, with D hard to call. Deletions cut 3 bases from V and 3 bases from J, with 7 bases between. From germline, CDR1 is MNHEY and CDR2 SMNVEV (reference sequence). CDR3 length: 13 amino acids. The CDR3 protein is CASSLKGTDTQYF. As DNA, the CDR3 is TGTGCCAGCAGTTTGAAAGGGACAGATACGCAGTATTTT.